The 32 T cell receptor beta chains reported below all come from one sample, sequenced in a study of shared clonotypes between healthy human individuals. Here immunoSEQ multiplex PCR was the method, and the copy in TCRdb shows in-frame clones only, minus some. The table records about 1.1 million clones, approximately 80% of them present only once. Material: memory CD4+ T cells from PBMCs. As for subset: CD45RA-negative fraction. The receptors originated from a man between 18 and 29 years old in good health. Some clones in this sample may be carry-over from other donors' samples.

Remarks on this clone: The same CDR3 arises from other DNA sequences in this sample as well. The gene calls are TRBV7-2 and TRBJ2-1; no clear D gene. There are 13 residues in the CDR3. Trimming shortened V by 1 base and J by 5 bases, and 6 bases separated the two germline ends. Germline lookup yields CDR1 SGHTA and CDR2 FQGNSA. The CDR3 DNA reads TGTGCCAGCAGCTTAGGGCGGCACAATGAGCAGTTCTTC. Its protein is CASSLGRHNEQFF.

Ten or more counts support this clone. Different DNA sequences within this sample yield the same CDR3. V is TRBV5-8 and J is TRBJ1-5; weak D call: TRBD1 (5 bases). The germline V gene encodes CDR1 SGHTS and CDR2 YDEGEE. The CDR3 runs to 14 residues. V was clipped by 4 bases and J by 3 bases, with 11 bases between them. The CDR3 region is CASSRDRHNQPQHF. DNA of the CDR3: TGTGCCAGCAGCCGAGACAGACACAATCAGCCCCAGCATTTT.

For the CDR3, the DNA is TGCGCCAGCAGCTTGAGGGACAGGGGGCAGGGCACTGAAGCTTTCTTT. Translating gives CASSLRDRGQGTEAFF. V usage is TRBV5-1 and J usage is TRBJ1-1; 12 bases line up with TRBD1. This CDR3 spans 16 amino acids. Germline V gene sequence: CDR1 SGHRS, CDR2 YFSETQ. Unmatched junction bases numbered 5, after V lost 1 base and J lost 4 bases.

CDR3 sequence: CASSLVGAREAFF. CDR3 in DNA: TGTGCCAGCAGCTTAGTGGGGGCCAGGGAAGCTTTCTTT. This chain joins TRBV7-9 and TRBJ1-1; a weak D match, TRBD1 (6 bases). The CDR3 covers 13 residues. Germline V gene sequence: CDR1 SEHNR, CDR2 FQNEAQ (reference sequence). V was trimmed by 1 base and J by 8 bases, leaving 11 bases between them.

This clone was found a few times. The genes are TRBV7-6 and TRBJ2-7; D is perhaps TRBD1 (5 bases). The CDR3 loop spans 13 amino acids. V was pared by 4 bases and J by 6 bases, with 13 bases between. Germline V gene lookup returns CDR1 SGHVS and CDR2 FNYEAQ. CDR3 sequence (DNA): TGTGCCAGCAGCTCCAGGGAAGGATTCGAGCAGTACTTC. Translated: CASSSREGFEQYF.

This chain joins TRBV2 and TRBJ1-5; unclear D gene. Germline lookup yields CDR1 SNHLY and CDR2 FYNNEI. The CDR3 sequence is 14 residues long. V was trimmed by 2 bases and J by 7 bases, leaving 12 bases between them. The CDR3 here is CASSERAIGQPQHF. DNA for the CDR3: TGTGCCAGCAGTGAACGAGCGATAGGACAGCCCCAGCATTTT. The variable domain in full, with the rest retrieved from reference TRBV2 and TRBJ1-5, is EPEVTQTPSHQVTQMGQEVILRCVPISNHLYFYWYRQILGQKVEFLVSFYNNEISEKSEIFDDQFSVERPDGSNFTLKIRSTKLEDSAMYFCASSERAIGQPQHFGDGTRLSIL.

The V gene is TRBV2, the J gene TRBJ2-7; TRBD1 agrees at 9 bases. This CDR3 has 14 amino acids. Germline CDR1 and CDR2: SNHLY and FYNNEI. Germline trimming cut 5 bases from V and 3 bases from J; bases unmatched to any gene: 5. The CDR3, as DNA: TGTGCCAGCAGTACAGGGGGCATGGTCTACGAGCAGTACTTC. This codes for CASSTGGMVYEQYF.

The chain joins TRBV5-4 to TRBJ2-5; 8 positions match TRBD1. V trimming: 3 bases; J trimming: 5 bases; junction bases outside the gene matches: 9. The CDR3 extends over 15 amino acids. CDR1 and CDR2 (germline): SGHNT, YYREEE (reference sequence). The CDR3 DNA reads as TGTGCCAGCAGCTCCGCCCAGGGGGCGCGGGAGACCCAGTACTTC. This encodes CASSSAQGARETQYF.

This clone was detected a few times. V gene TRBV11-2 combines with J gene TRBJ2-3; the D gene could be TRBD1 or TRBD2 (5 bases each). Germline assignment: CDR1 SGHAT and CDR2 FQNNGV. This CDR3 has 15 amino acids. V lost 3 bases to trimming and J lost 4 bases, with 14 bases between them. This CDR3 is CASSFLPGRADTQYF. The CDR3 DNA reads TGTGCCAGCAGCTTTCTCCCAGGGCGGGCAGATACGCAGTATTTT. The full variable domain, its missing parts supplied by reference TRBV11-2 and TRBJ2-3, is EAGVAQSPRYKIIEKRQSVAFWCNPISGHATLYWYQQILGQGPKLLIQFQNNGVVDDSQLPKDRFSAERLKGVDSTLKIQPAKLEDSAVYLCASSFLPGRADTQYFGPGTRLTVL.

The sample holds one count of this clone. The V and J genes are TRBV11-2 and TRBJ2-6; D tentatively reads TRBD1 or TRBD2 (5 bases each). The CDR3 covers 13 residues. V lost 6 bases to trimming and J lost 12 bases, with 15 bases between them. Germline V gene data show CDR1 as SGHAT and CDR2 as FQNNGV. The CDR3 coding sequence is TGTGCCAGCAGTTACGGGACGGCCTCCGTCCTGACTTTC. It specifies CASSYGTASVLTF.

This clone appeared a few times. The sample holds other DNA sequences that translate to the same CDR3. The V and J genes are TRBV5-1 and TRBJ2-7; 7 nucleotides agree with TRBD1. There are 14 residues in the CDR3. CDR1 and CDR2 from the germline V gene are SGHRS and YFSETQ. V lost 1 base to trimming and J lost 0 bases; unmatched junction nucleotides: 1. Here the CDR3 reads CASSLTGASYEQYF. In nucleotides, the CDR3 is TGCGCCAGCAGCTTGACAGGGGCCTCCTACGAGCAGTACTTC.

The rearrangement joins TRBV10-3 to TRBJ2-5; 12 bases line up with TRBD1. CDR1 and CDR2 from the germline V gene are ENHRY and SYGVKD. The V and J ends lost 6 bases and 9 bases, in that order; junction bases with no gene match: 8. This CDR3 has 14 amino acids. CDR3 amino acids: CAIRGDRGRTAQYF. CDR3 bases: TGTGCCATCAGGGGGGACAGGGGGCGAACGGCCCAGTACTTC.

The chain's CDR3 is CASSPQRGQLNREQYF. The CDR3 DNA sequence: TGTGCCAGCTCACCACAGCGGGGCCAGCTCAACCGGGAGCAGTACTTC. The V gene is TRBV18, the J gene TRBJ2-7, with 7 bases identical to TRBD2. Per germline, CDR1 KGHSH and CDR2 LQKENI. V was pared by 1 base and J by 7 bases, with 13 bases of the junction left unmatched. This CDR3 has 16 amino acids.

The chain carries TRBV6-4 and TRBJ2-2; D gene uncertain. CDR3 length: 16 residues. The germline gives CDR1 MRHNA, CDR2 SNTAGT. V was shortened by 0 bases and J by 0 bases, with 8 bases between the two germline ends. CDR3 sequence reads: CASSDSGIANTGELFF. The CDR3 nucleotides read TGTGCCAGCAGTGACTCTGGCATCGCGAACACCGGGGAGCTGTTTTTT.

The chain is built from TRBV28 and TRBJ1-2; no definite D call. Germline V CDR1 and CDR2: MDHEN, SYDVKM. Trimming cost V 6 bases and J 1 base, with 6 bases left between them. The CDR3 contains 12 residues. CDR3 nucleotide sequence: TGTGCCAGCAGGGAGAATAACTATGGCTACACCTTC. Protein sequence: CASRENNYGYTF.

This clone was seen many times. V and J are TRBV2 and TRBJ1-2; a weak D match, TRBD1 (5 bases). The V end was cut by 8 bases, the J end by 8 bases, with 12 bases between. The CDR3 consists of 11 residues. CDR1 and CDR2 from the germline V gene are SNHLY and FYNNEI. CDR3 amino acids: CASYGTEGYTF. CDR3 DNA: TGTGCCAGCTATGGGACGGAGGGCTACACCTTC.

The CDR3 is CASSFVTVYNEQFF. CDR3 sequence (DNA): TGTGCCAGCAGCTTCGTTACGGTTTACAATGAGCAGTTCTTC. The chain employs TRBV5-5 and TRBJ2-1; D unresolved. The V end lost 2 bases, the J end lost 4 bases, and 10 bases lay between the germline ends. CDR3 length: 14 amino acids. Germline V gives CDR1 SGHKS, CDR2 YYEKEE (reference sequence). The full variable domain, rest sourced from reference TRBV5-5 and TRBJ2-1, is DAGVTQSPTHLIKTRGQQVTLRCSPISGHKSVSWYQQVLGQGPQFIFQYYEKEERGRGNFPDRFSARQFPNYSSELNVNALLLGDSALYLCASSFVTVYNEQFFGPGTRLTVL.

The V and J genes are TRBV29-1 and TRBJ2-5, with a weak D call TRBD1 (8 bases). The CDR3 totals 14 residues. V was cut by 7 bases and J by 4 bases, with 19 bases left in between. Germline lookup yields CDR1 SQVTM and CDR2 ANQGSEA. CDR3 nucleotides: TGCAGCGCCATGGAAACAGGGGGGGGAGAGACCCAGTACTTC. Its protein is CSAMETGGGETQYF. The full variable domain, its missing parts supplied by reference TRBV29-1 and TRBJ2-5, is SAVISQKPSRDICQRGTSLTIQCQVDSQVTMMFWYRQQPGQSLTLIATANQGSEATYESGFVIDKFPISRPNLTFSTLTVSNMSPEDSSIYLCSAMETGGGETQYFGPGTRLLVL.

Points on this clone: At the DNA level, this CDR3 is encoded by other sequences in the same sample as well. The chain joins TRBV9 to TRBJ2-5; D not resolved. V lost 0 bases and J 3 bases, leaving 9 bases between the germline ends. CDR1 SGDLS and CDR2 YYNGEE come from the germline V gene. This CDR3 is built from 14 residues. The CDR3 DNA reads TGTGCCAGCAGCGTAGGGGCAGCCGAAGAGACCCAGTACTTC. The encoded protein is CASSVGAAEETQYF.

V and J are TRBV19 and TRBJ1-2; D remains unclear. With 3 bases removed from V and 5 bases from J, the gap between germline ends came to 13 bases. Germline V CDR1 and CDR2: LNHDA, SQIVND (reference sequence). The CDR3 spans 14 residues. The CDR3 is CASSMLGNPYGYTF. As DNA, the CDR3 is TGTGCCAGTAGTATGTTAGGAAATCCTTATGGCTACACCTTC.

The gene calls are TRBV30 and TRBJ1-1, with TRBD1 as a possible D gene (6 bases). V lost 0 bases, J lost 6 bases, and 11 bases lay in between. Per the germline V gene, CDR1 is GTSNPN and CDR2 is SVGIG (reference sequence). This CDR3 is built from 13 residues. The CDR3 sequence: CAWSVQGFAEAFF. The DNA of the CDR3 is TGTGCCTGGAGTGTACAGGGATTCGCTGAAGCTTTCTTT.

The J gene is TRBJ1-4, the V gene TRBV30; unclear D gene. Germline V gene sequence: CDR1 GTSNPN, CDR2 SVGIG (reference sequence). The length of the CDR3 is 11 residues. Trimming took 2 bases from V and 8 from J, leaving 6 bases between them. CDR3 protein: CAWSYSEKLFF. CDR3 bases: TGTGCCTGGAGTTATTCCGAAAAACTGTTTTTT.

The rearrangement links TRBV6-5 to TRBJ2-7; TRBD1 might be the D (8 bases). Between the trimmed V and J ends, which lost 5 bases and 5 bases, there was a span of 13 bases. The CDR3 runs to 13 residues. CDR1 is MNHEY, CDR2 SVGAGI, per germline. The CDR3 reads CASSRTGRDEQYF. The DNA for the CDR3 is TGTGCCAGCAGTCGGACAGGGAGGGACGAGCAGTACTTC.

For this clone: A much larger clonotype is one base distant, so this may be a read error. The identical CDR3 is also encoded by other nucleotide sequences in the sample. The chain uses TRBV7-6 and TRBJ2-5; possibly TRBD2 for D (5 bases). The CDR3 spans 11 residues. CDR1 is SGHVS and CDR2 is FNYEAQ in the germline V gene. V lost 4 bases and J 5 bases, leaving 5 bases between the germline ends. The CDR3 bases are TGTGCCAGCAGCTCGGGGGAGACCCAGTACTTC. Protein: CASSSGETQYF.

The CDR3: CASSLVTSGIQFF. The CDR3 nucleotides are TGTGCCAGCAGCTTAGTGACTAGCGGGATACAGTTCTTC. The chain couples TRBV11-3 to TRBJ2-1; 11 nucleotides line up with TRBD2. The CDR3 is 13 residues long. The germline CDR1 and CDR2 sequences are SGHNT and YENEEA. V shed 1 base, J shed 13 bases, and the junction held 3 bases outside the gene matches.

The V gene is TRBV30, the J gene TRBJ2-3; the D call may be TRBD1 or TRBD2 (5 bases each). Germline values: CDR1 GTSNPN, CDR2 SVGIG (reference sequence). The germline V and J ends were trimmed by 4 bases and 2 bases, with 10 bases remaining between them. The CDR3 contains 13 residues. CDR3 coding DNA: TGTGCCTGGACAGGGACCCCCACAGATACGCAGTATTTT. Its protein product is CAWTGTPTDTQYF.

The rearrangement joins TRBV7-6 to TRBJ2-7; 12 bases agree with TRBD1. The CDR3 loop spans 16 amino acids. The ends lost 3 bases at V and 7 bases at J; junction bases unmatched: 10. From germline, CDR1 is SGHVS and CDR2 FNYEAQ. This CDR3 is CASSFRTGTGGSEQYF. CDR3 bases: TGTGCCAGCAGCTTCCGGACCGGGACAGGGGGCAGTGAGCAGTACTTC.

For the CDR3, the DNA is TGTGCCAGCAGTCCTTCACACAGGGGATCTTCGGTAAAACTGTTTTTT. It is translated as CASSPSHRGSSVKLFF. The chain uses TRBV28 and TRBJ1-4; 7 bases are shared with TRBD1. The CDR3 runs to 16 residues. V was pared by 5 bases and J by 10 bases, with 16 bases of the junction left unmatched. Germline loops: CDR1 MDHEN, CDR2 SYDVKM.

The chain recombines TRBV7-3 with TRBJ2-3; TRBD2 matches at 11 bases. The junction had 6 bases not matched to a gene; V was cut back by 5 bases and J by 2 bases. The germline gives CDR1 SGHTA, CDR2 FQGTGA. This CDR3 region has 16 residues. The CDR3 DNA reads TGTGCCAGCAGCGTAGGACTAGCGGGTTTCACAGATACGCAGTATTTT. Translating gives CASSVGLAGFTDTQYF.

Points on this clone: The sample holds other DNA sequences that translate to the same CDR3. This chain connects TRBV5-1 to TRBJ2-7; the D call may be TRBD1 or TRBD2 (5 bases each). CDR1 is SGHRS and CDR2 is YFSETQ in the germline V gene. The V end was cut by 0 bases, the J end by 7 bases, with 11 bases between. This CDR3 contains 13 residues. The CDR3 loop reads CASSLGQGGEQYF. The CDR3 DNA reads TGCGCCAGCAGCTTGGGTCAGGGCGGGGAGCAGTACTTC. Supplemented by reference TRBV5-1 and TRBJ2-7, the full variable domain reads KAGVTQTPRYLIKTRGQQVTLSCSPISGHRSVSWYQQTPGQGLQFLFEYFSETQRNKGNFPGRFSGRQFSNSRSEMNVSTLELGDSALYLCASSLGQGGEQYFGPGTRLTVT.

For this clone: Other DNA sequences in the same sample also yield this CDR3. The chain combines TRBV7-8 with TRBJ2-7; the D gene is possibly TRBD2 (5 bases). CDR1 SGHVS and CDR2 FQNEAQ come from the germline V gene. Trimming shortened V by 1 base and J by 3 bases, and 10 bases separated the two germline ends. This CDR3 has 14 amino acids. CDR3 in DNA: TGTGCCAGCAGCTTAGGGACTGTCAACTACGAGCAGTACTTC. Its translation: CASSLGTVNYEQYF.

This chain uses TRBV29-1 with TRBJ2-5; D possibly corresponds to TRBD1 (5 bases). The CDR3 is 12 residues long. The germline gives CDR1 SQVTM, CDR2 ANQGSEA. V was trimmed by 3 bases and J by 5 bases, leaving 10 bases between them. The CDR3 loop reads CSVEKGWETQYF. The CDR3 DNA sequence: TGCAGCGTTGAGAAGGGGTGGGAGACCCAGTACTTC.